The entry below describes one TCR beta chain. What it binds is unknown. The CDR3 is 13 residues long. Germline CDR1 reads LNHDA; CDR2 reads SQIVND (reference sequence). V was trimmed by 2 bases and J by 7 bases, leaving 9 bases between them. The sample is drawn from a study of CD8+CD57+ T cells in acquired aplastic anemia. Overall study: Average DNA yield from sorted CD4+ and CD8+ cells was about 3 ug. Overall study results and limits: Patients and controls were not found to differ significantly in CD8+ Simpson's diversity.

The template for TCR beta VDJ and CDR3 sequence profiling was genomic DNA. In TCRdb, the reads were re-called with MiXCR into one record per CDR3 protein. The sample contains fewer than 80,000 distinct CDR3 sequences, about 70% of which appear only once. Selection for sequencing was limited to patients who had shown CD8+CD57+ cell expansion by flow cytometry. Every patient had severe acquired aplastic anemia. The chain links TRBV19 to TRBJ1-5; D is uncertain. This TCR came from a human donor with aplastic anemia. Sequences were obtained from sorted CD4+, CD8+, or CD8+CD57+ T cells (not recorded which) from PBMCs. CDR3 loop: CASSISASQPQHF. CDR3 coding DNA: TGTGCCAGTAGTATATCTGCCAGCCAGCCCCAGCATTTT. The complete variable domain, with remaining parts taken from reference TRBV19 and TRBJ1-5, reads DGGITQSPKYLFRKEGQNVTLSCEQNLNHDAMYWYRQDPGQGLRLIYYSQIVNDFQKGDIAEGYSVSREKKESFPLTVTSAQKNPTAFYLCASSISASQPQHFGDGTRLSIL.